Only a few counts were recorded for the clone carrying this T cell receptor (beta chain). Time point given: patch test 3, about 24 weeks after DPC sensitization. Indicated treatment: therapeutic diphenylcyclopropenone sensitization with weekly scalp DPC. This sample is part of a study of human T cells and chemical hapten exposure. TCRdb reprocessed the RACE reads with MiXCR, giving one entry per CDR3 protein. The sample yields about 84,000 distinct CDR3 sequences, 9.5% to 14% seen once. The CDR3 spans 17 residues. Per germline, CDR1 SGHRS and CDR2 YFSETQ. Losses at the gene ends were 8 bases for V and 3 bases for J; bases not matched to a gene: 11.

The sample here was whole blood, taken in connection with sensitization to the hapten diphenylcyclopropenone (DPC). The receptor comes from a woman between 45 and 65 years old with alopecia areata. Some clones in this sample may be carry-over from other donors' samples. The V gene is TRBV5-1, the J gene TRBJ2-2, with 12 bases matching TRBD2. CDR3 sequence reads: CASRSLAGGSHTGELFF. CDR3 DNA sequence: TGCGCCAGTCGGTCACTAGCGGGAGGAAGCCACACCGGGGAGCTGTTTTTT. Drawing the rest from reference TRBV5-1 and TRBJ2-2, the complete variable domain is KAGVTQTPRYLIKTRGQQVTLSCSPISGHRSVSWYQQTPGQGLQFLFEYFSETQRNKGNFPGRFSGRQFSNSRSEMNVSTLELGDSALYLCASRSLAGGSHTGELFFGEGSRLTVL.